The present T cell receptor (beta chain) was sequenced within a study of regulatory T cells in long-lasting Graves disease. Arm-PCR of CDR3 regions with iRepertoire HTBI primers generated TCR beta libraries. Via MiXCR, TCRdb re-called the multiplex PCR reads, giving one row per CDR3 protein. The table has around 400,000 distinct CDR3 sequences, 12% seen once; the top ten hold 18%. Between the trimmed V and J ends, which lost 5 bases and 4 bases, there was a span of 10 bases. Germline values: CDR1 DFQATT, CDR2 SNEGSKA (reference sequence). The CDR3 extends over 12 amino acids. Many counts were recorded for this clonotype. Time point specified: newly diagnosed GD, antithyroid drugs for less than 3 months. From RNA extracted from PBMCs, the TCR library was made. The sample also formed part of further work on T cells in Graves' hyperthyroidism and ophthalmopathy.

Sequences were derived from peripheral blood mononuclear cells (PBMCs), sampled at new diagnosis, from a patient treated with antithyroid drugs. The sequence was obtained from a woman in her late teens or twenties with Graves disease. The chain combines TRBV20-1 with TRBJ2-3; D ambiguous. In nucleotides, the CDR3 is TGCAGTGCTGCCGATAATCCAGATACGCAGTATTTT. This translates into CSAADNPDTQYF.